These 17 T cell receptor beta chains were all obtained from the same sample, sequenced in a study of cytomegalovirus exposure and HLA in healthy donors. Vbeta (60) and Jbeta (13) primers were used in the PCR. Profiled with immunoSEQ multiplex PCR; TCRdb holds only in-frame clones, not every one. The sample has under 150,000 clones; over 80% are singletons. Sequenced material: PBMCs. These receptors came from a male donor in good health and CMV-seronegative.

The chain has TRBV2 and TRBJ1-2, with 11 bases matching TRBD1. The V segment lost 6 bases and the J segment 7 bases; nucleotides outside the gene matches: 10. Germline-derived CDR1 and CDR2 are SNHLY and FYNNEI. CDR3 size: 15 residues. The CDR3 nucleotides are TGTGCCAGCAGAATCTCCGGGACAGGGGGATTTGGCTACACCTTC. Its protein product is CASRISGTGGFGYTF. Together with reference TRBV2 and TRBJ1-2, the CDR3 gives the full variable domain: EPEVTQTPSHQVTQMGQEVILRCVPISNHLYFYWYRQILGQKVEFLVSFYNNEISEKSEIFDDQFSVERPDGSNFTLKIRSTKLEDSAMYFCASRISGTGGFGYTFGSGTRLTVV.

The chain carries TRBV27 and TRBJ1-2; perhaps TRBD1 as D (6 bases). Germline V gene lookup returns CDR1 MNHEY and CDR2 SMNVEV (reference sequence). This CDR3 is 14 amino acids long. The V and J ends lost 2 bases and 2 bases respectively, with 9 bases between them. The CDR3: CASSLAGTNYGYTF. The CDR3 DNA is TGTGCCAGCAGTTTAGCAGGGACAAACTATGGCTACACCTTC.

The chain employs TRBV6-5 and TRBJ2-1; D may be TRBD2 (7 bases). Germline values: CDR1 MNHEY, CDR2 SVGAGI. The CDR3 sequence is 13 residues long. Trimming took 5 bases from V and 7 from J, leaving 12 bases between them. The CDR3 nucleotides read TGTGCCAGCAGTCCCGAGGGGGGGAATGAGCAGTTCTTC. Protein: CASSPEGGNEQFF.

The CDR3 protein is CASSLDLGAMRPQHF. CDR3 bases: TGTGCCAGCAGCTTAGATCTGGGGGCTATGAGGCCCCAGCATTTT. V usage is TRBV11-2 and J usage is TRBJ1-5; maybe TRBD1 (6 bases). The CDR3 covers 15 residues. Germline CDR1 and CDR2: SGHAT and FQNNGV. V dropped 0 bases and J dropped 9 bases, with 15 bases sitting between them.

The chain carries TRBV4-1 and TRBJ2-3; D is possibly TRBD1 (6 bases). Germline values: CDR1 MGHRA, CDR2 YSYEKL. The V gene lost 0 bases and the J gene lost 4 bases, with 14 bases spanning the gap. The CDR3 is made up of 16 amino acids. CDR3 residues: CASSQDRSRGADTQYF. The DNA for the CDR3 is TGCGCCAGCAGCCAAGATAGGTCCAGGGGAGCAGATACGCAGTATTTT.

This clone was detected once. This sequence joins TRBV7-9 and TRBJ1-1; D is possibly TRBD1 (6 bases). The CDR3 has 14 amino acids. V lost 5 bases, J lost 4 bases, and 14 bases lay in between. Germline V gene sequence: CDR1 SEHNR, CDR2 FQNEAQ (reference sequence). CDR3 protein: CASSLQGRGTEAFF. For the CDR3, the DNA is TGTGCCAGCAGCCTACAGGGACGAGGCACTGAAGCTTTCTTT.

V is TRBV10-3 and J is TRBJ2-2; maybe TRBD1 (8 bases). CDR1 and CDR2 (germline): ENHRY, SYGVKD. This CDR3 is 15 amino acids long. V lost 6 bases to trimming and J lost 6 bases, with 17 bases between them. CDR3 DNA sequence: TGTGCCATCAGCGATCAGGGGGCGGGGGCCGGGGAGCTGTTTTTT. Translated, it gives CAISDQGAGAGELFF.

The chain links TRBV7-8 to TRBJ2-3, with a possible D match to TRBD2 (6 bases). This CDR3 region has 16 residues. Germline values: CDR1 SGHVS, CDR2 FQNEAQ. Trimming took off 5 bases at V and 2 bases at J, with 17 bases between the two ends. CDR3 sequence (DNA): TGTGCCAGCAGCAGCAGCCTTAGCGGACACACAGATACGCAGTATTTT. Protein: CASSSSLSGHTDTQYF.

This rearrangement joins TRBV5-4 to TRBJ1-2; TRBD1 matches 12 bases. Trimming removed 4 bases from V and 4 bases from J; junction bases left unmatched: 11. CDR1 SGHNT and CDR2 YYREEE come from the germline V gene (reference sequence). CDR3 size: 17 residues. The CDR3: CASSPGSGTGGIYGYTF. The CDR3 DNA reads TGTGCCAGCAGCCCAGGGTCCGGGACAGGGGGCATCTATGGCTACACCTTC.

The chain links TRBV5-6 to TRBJ2-1, with D possibly being TRBD2 (5 bases). Germline CDR1 reads SGHDT; CDR2 reads YYEEEE. The CDR3 consists of 15 residues. Deletions cut 4 bases from V and 2 bases from J, with 13 bases between. For the CDR3, the DNA is TGTGCCAGCAGCCCCCAGAGGGTGGCCTACAATGAGCAGTTCTTC. This encodes CASSPQRVAYNEQFF.

The chain links TRBV6-4 to TRBJ2-1, with D maybe TRBD1 (6 bases). This CDR3 is 15 amino acids long. V lost 6 bases and J 6 bases, leaving 18 bases between the germline ends. Germline V gene sequence: CDR1 MRHNA, CDR2 SNTAGT. This chain's CDR3 is CASSVDPTGSNEQFF. The CDR3 DNA follows: TGTGCCAGCAGCGTTGACCCAACAGGGTCCAATGAGCAGTTCTTC.

This chain links TRBV6-1 with TRBJ2-3; maybe TRBD2 (6 bases). The CDR3 extends over 17 amino acids. Germline CDR1 reads MNHNS; CDR2 reads SASEGT. V was clipped by 3 bases and J by 2 bases, with 18 bases between them. CDR3 residues: CASSEVGGGRNTDTQYF. The CDR3 DNA follows: TGTGCCAGCAGTGAGGTTGGGGGAGGCAGGAACACAGATACGCAGTATTTT.

A remark on this clone: This is likely a read error, given that the CDR3 carries no conserved phenylalanine or tryptophan at its end. This rearrangement joins TRBV5-1 to TRBJ1-2, with D possibly being TRBD1 (5 bases). CDR3 length: 14 amino acids. CDR1 SGHRS and CDR2 YFSETQ come from the germline V gene. The V end was cut by 4 bases, the J end by 6 bases, with 16 bases between. This CDR3 reads CASSTGYGLNGYTL. The DNA of the CDR3 is TGCGCCAGCAGCACAGGCTACGGGCTTAATGGCTACACCCTC.

The CDR3 protein is CASSQERRDRPYEQYF. For the CDR3, the DNA is TGTGCCAGCAGCCAGGAGAGACGGGACAGACCTTACGAGCAGTACTTC. The chain recombines TRBV5-6 with TRBJ2-7, with 7 bases aligning to TRBD1. Germline V gene lookup returns CDR1 SGHDT and CDR2 YYEEEE. The junction had 14 bases not matched to a gene; V was cut back by 4 bases and J by 4 bases. CDR3 length: 16 residues.

This clone was counted between two and nine times. The chain recombines TRBV5-1 with TRBJ2-7; maybe TRBD1 (5 bases). This CDR3 has 15 amino acids. CDR1 is SGHRS and CDR2 is YFSETQ in the germline V gene. The V end lost 1 base, the J end lost 0 bases, and 11 bases lay between the germline ends. The CDR3 here is CASSLNRGSSYEQYF. CDR3 coding DNA: TGCGCCAGCAGCTTGAATAGGGGAAGCTCCTACGAGCAGTACTTC.

The genes are TRBV14 and TRBJ2-5; tentative D call: TRBD1 (6 bases). The J call is uncertain, as TRBJ2-7 better fits the DNA end. This CDR3 is 14 amino acids long. Germline CDR1 and CDR2: SGHDN and FVKESK. Here the CDR3 DNA reads TGTGCCAGCAGCCAAGGACAGGTTTCCTACGAGCAGTACTTC. It codes for CASSQGQVSYEQYF.

V usage is TRBV27 and J usage is TRBJ2-1; D possibly corresponds to TRBD2 (5 bases). Per germline, CDR1 MNHEY and CDR2 SMNVEV (reference sequence). Deletions cut 6 bases from V and 7 bases from J, with 7 bases between. The length of the CDR3 is 11 residues. CDR3 bases: TGTGCCAGCAGAAGGACTAATGAGCAGTTCTTC. This translates into CASRRTNEQFF.